This entry concerns a single T cell receptor (beta chain). Its antigen is unknown. Nothing much larger sits one base from this clone, and base qualities are not available. The donors were included in the validation cohort of some 120 subjects, a group kept apart from the approximately 690-subject first cohort. To prepare the library, the immunoSEQ multiplex PCR assay was applied. As for the authors' bioinformatics: To diagnose cytomegalovirus status from the catalog of TCR beta chain sequences, a statistical classification framework was built. The clones in this table, taken by TCRdb from immuneACCESS, are in-frame only. Not every clone is retained; where verified, under half of the shortfall comes from an unresolved V gene, and the cause of the rest is unknown. V, J and clone size reflect that table, while D and trimming were determined from the DNA. The sample yields some 80,000 clones; 85% to 95% were counted once. The ten largest clonotypes hold approximately 0.73% of the sample.

The germline V gene specifies SNHLY as CDR1 and FYNNEI as CDR2. V trim: 6 bases; J trim: 7 bases; unmatched bases: 10. The CDR3 numbers 14 residues from cysteine through phenylalanine. Solely the CDR3 DNA is kept, with 42 bases framed from the first base. The sample is drawn from a study of cytomegalovirus exposure and HLA in healthy donors (dated by TCRdb to 2016 to 2017). Regarding the complete study: The 650 to 800 repertoires of the first cohort and the roughly 110 validation repertoires were produced on the same platform, according to a later analysis. The aim of the study was to test whether cataloging public T cell receptors could identify signatures of past pathogen exposure. The study combined high-throughput TCR immunosequencing, statistical association of individual TCRs with disease status, and machine learning to predict cytomegalovirus infection status. In addition to the first cohort of 666 subjects, a separate validation cohort of approximately 130 different subjects was used.

The paper as a whole reports these results and caveats: Across donors, most TCR sequences were observed very rarely, whereas some public TCRs were present in many individuals. A later analysis had no HLA typing for the validation cohort, so co-occurrence there was scored across all 120 repertoires. A later analysis found that TCRs clustered in the first cohort also tended to co-occur in the roughly 120 validation repertoires, with just under 95% of cluster scores above 0. A few of the identified cytomegalovirus-associated TCR beta chains were confirmed in vitro to be specific for cytomegalovirus antigens. The study gave a list of about 160 TCR beta chains associated with cytomegalovirus. The classifier was reported to diagnose cytomegalovirus status with high specificity and sensitivity in both the original and validation cohorts. The authors suggested that the approach could potentially be generalized to other disease states and immunological phenotypes.

The sample was PBMCs. Recombination joined TRBV2 with TRBJ2-3; 7 bases in the junction line up with TRBD1. This TCR was recovered from a woman aged 18-29 years in good health and CMV-seronegative. The CDR3 has the sequence CASSQTGTSYTQYF. The DNA sequence follows: TGTGCCAGCAGCCAGACAGGGACGAGCTATACGCAGTATTTT. The full variable domain, completed from the reference TRBV2 and TRBJ2-3 proteins outside the CDR3, reads EPEVTQTPSHQVTQMGQEVILRCVPISNHLYFYWYRQILGQKVEFLVSFYNNEISEKSEIFDDQFSVERPDGSNFTLKIRSTKLEDSAMYFCASSQTGTSYTQYFGPGTRLTVL.